This TCR beta chain was identified during a study of cytomegalovirus exposure and HLA in healthy donors. Regarding the study as a whole: Some 150 TCR beta chains were listed as cytomegalovirus-associated.

As to this clone: Antigen unknown.

The V gene's germline CDR1 is LNHDA and CDR2 SQIVND (reference sequence). Trimming removed 4 bases at V and 0 bases at J, with 10 bases between. This CDR3 contains 16 residues. Every donor was a healthy person donating bone marrow. Vbeta (60) and Jbeta (13) primers were used in the PCR. Measured with immunoSEQ multiplex PCR; TCRdb has only the in-frame clones, and not every one. The sample has over 150,000 clones; 80% are singletons. This receptor was identified in a man aged 30-40 years in good health and CMV-seropositive. Input material: PBMCs. The chain uses TRBV19 and TRBJ2-6; D is possibly TRBD1 (6 bases). CDR3 loop: CASSTLGGSGANVLTF. The CDR3 DNA is TGTGCCAGTAGTACTTTAGGGGGCTCTGGGGCCAACGTCCTGACTTTC.